The clone carrying this T cell receptor (beta chain) was counted a few times. Its matching antigen is unknown. The data belong to a study of post-analysis software for immune sequencing data. Study at large: Relapsing-remitting, secondary progressive and progressive-relapsing courses of multiple sclerosis were included. Notes on the study in general: In multiple sclerosis, normalized Chao1 diversity was significantly below that of controls.

Unique molecular identifiers were built into the TCR beta cDNA libraries. Using its own MiXCR run on the PCR reads, TCRdb lists one record per CDR3 protein. Of 820,000 or so distinct CDR3 sequences listed, around 53% are singletons. This clonotype was sampled from a girl under 18 with multiple sclerosis. Specimen: blood.

CDR3 protein: CASSDSAGGEETQYF. The CDR3 coding sequence is TGTGCCAGCAGTGACTCCGCAGGGGGAGAGGAGACCCAGTACTTC. This chain joins TRBV6-4 and TRBJ2-5, with 7 bases matching TRBD1. V shed 0 bases, J shed 5 bases, and the junction held 6 bases outside the gene matches. The CDR3 extends over 15 amino acids. Germline loops: CDR1 MRHNA, CDR2 SNTAGT.